These T cell receptor beta chains were read from a single sample in a study of cytomegalovirus exposure and HLA in healthy donors. The repertoire was sequenced with immunoSEQ multiplex PCR; TCRdb's copy has only in-frame clones and lacks some. The sample includes some 170,000 clones, roughly 86% of them seen just once. Sequenced input: PBMCs. Receptor source: a woman aged 18-29 years in good health and CMV-seropositive. The CDR3 runs from the conserved cysteine through the conserved F or W. The order of the fields is CDR3 DNA, CDR3 protein, V gene, clone size, D gene, J gene. The D gene is left open where the match is weak. Clone size appears in some rows only: once, few, many, or a class for an expanded clone.

cdr3_nt: TGCAGCGTTCTAGCGGGAGGGCCTCTGGATGAGCAGTTCTTC; cdr3_aa: CSVLAGGPLDEQFF; v_call: TRBV29-1; clone_size: .; d_call: TRBD2; j_call: TRBJ2-1
cdr3_nt: TGTGCCAGCAGCTTCCCCCGAGAGGCGGGAGGGTCAGAGACCCAGTACTTC; cdr3_aa: CASSFPREAGGSETQYF; v_call: TRBV7-9; clone_size: .; d_call: TRBD2; j_call: TRBJ2-5
cdr3_nt: TGCAGCGTTCTATCCGGGACAGCCACAGATACGCAGTATTTT; cdr3_aa: CSVLSGTATDTQYF; v_call: TRBV29-1; clone_size: .; d_call: TRBD1; j_call: TRBJ2-3
cdr3_nt: TGTGCCTGGAGAATAACAGGGGGAAACATTCAGTACTTC; cdr3_aa: CAWRITGGNIQYF; v_call: TRBV30; clone_size: once; d_call: TRBD1; j_call: TRBJ2-4
cdr3_nt: TGTGCCAGCAGCTTGTTGCGCCTAGCGGGCGACGGCTACAATGAGCAGTTCTTC; cdr3_aa: CASSLLRLAGDGYNEQFF; v_call: TRBV5-6; clone_size: .; d_call: TRBD2; j_call: TRBJ2-1
cdr3_nt: TGTGCCAGCAGCGCCAGACAGGGGAGCTCCTACGAGCAGTACTTC; cdr3_aa: CASSARQGSSYEQYF; v_call: TRBV7-2; clone_size: .; d_call: TRBD1; j_call: TRBJ2-7
cdr3_nt: TGTGCCAGCAGGATGACTCAAAAAAACATTCAGTACTTC; cdr3_aa: CASRMTQKNIQYF; v_call: TRBV6-5; clone_size: .; d_call: .; j_call: TRBJ2-4
cdr3_nt: TGTGCCAGCGGGGTCGGGGGGGACGAGCAGTACTTC; cdr3_aa: CASGVGGDEQYF; v_call: TRBV28; clone_size: .; d_call: TRBD2; j_call: TRBJ2-7
cdr3_nt: TGTGCCAGCAGTGAAGGGGTACTAGACGTCGGGGAGCTGTTTTTT; cdr3_aa: CASSEGVLDVGELFF; v_call: TRBV6-1; clone_size: .; d_call: .; j_call: TRBJ2-2
cdr3_nt: TGTGCCAGCAGCTTAGTTCGCATCGGGACTTATACTTACAATGAGCAGTTCTTC; cdr3_aa: CASSLVRIGTYTYNEQFF; v_call: TRBV7-9; clone_size: .; d_call: .; j_call: TRBJ2-1
cdr3_nt: TGTGCCACTACAGGGTGGTCTGGAAACACCATATATTTT; cdr3_aa: CATTGWSGNTIYF; v_call: TRBV6-1; clone_size: .; d_call: .; j_call: TRBJ1-3
cdr3_nt: TGTGCCAGCCATCGACAGGGAACTAACTATGGCTACACCTTC; cdr3_aa: CASHRQGTNYGYTF; v_call: TRBV6-6; clone_size: .; d_call: TRBD1; j_call: TRBJ1-2